This T cell receptor beta chain derives from a study of blood T cells in healthy people across ages. Combining a sample-barcoded 5' primer with a J-beta primer mix, a second PCR ran for roughly 6 to 11 cycles. TCRdb ran MiXCR on the 5' RACE reads and lists one entry per CDR3 protein. Of approximately 800,000 distinct CDR3 sequences listed, approximately 53% are singletons. The receptor's source is a man aged 35-49 years in good health. Input material: blood.

The CDR3 nucleotides read TGTGCCATCTCTATGGGAAATGAGCAGTTCTTC. This translates into CAISMGNEQFF. The chain carries TRBV27 and TRBJ2-1; D uncertain. The CDR3 is 11 residues long. Germline assignment: CDR1 MNHEY and CDR2 SMNVEV (reference sequence). Between the trimmed V and J ends, which lost 10 bases and 7 bases, there was a span of 11 bases.